This TCR beta chain was sequenced during a study of vaccination and CD4 T cells after COVID-19. Study background: Post-COVID specimens were obtained a median about 100 days after diagnosis (range 35 to 161).

A note on this clonotype: Its target is unknown.

The treatment here: roughly 10-day PBMC culture with coronavirus spike peptide pools or control peptides (ViraFEST assay). Sequence data for DNA of cultured CD4+ T cells were generated by the Oncomine TCR Beta short-read assay. Genomic DNA from cultured CD4+ T cells was extracted. TCRdb used MiXCR to reprocess the PCR reads, holding one entry per CDR3 protein. Of over 15,000 distinct CDR3 sequences listed, roughly 56% are singletons. The germline V gene encodes CDR1 MNHEY and CDR2 SMNVEV (reference sequence). V shed 11 bases and J 11 bases; nucleotides not matched to a gene: 14. The CDR3 is 14 amino acids.

V and J are TRBV27 and TRBJ2-7, with 14 bases that match TRBD2. The sequenced sample was CD4+ T cells from blood, cultured in vitro. The clonotype comes from a human donor who had recovered from COVID-19. The CDR3 DNA reads TGTGCCTCCCGCCCCGGGACTAGCGGGGGCGGGGAGTACTTC. It specifies CASRPGTSGGGEYF.